The clone carrying this TCR beta chain was seen a few times. Its antigen is undetermined. The CDR3 spans 15 residues. V was cut by 6 bases and J by 7 bases, with 16 bases left in between. Germline V gene sequence: CDR1 SGHVS, CDR2 FQNEAQ. The sample comes from a study of T cell repertoires in cytomegalovirus infection. Study-level information: Indicated by public TCR beta signatures were CMV infection and matching HLA type. The study, taken as a whole, reports: In two of eight donors, the top clonotype was HLA-C-restricted CMV-specific. Carriage of CMV together with the relevant HLA was identifiable through cumulative public TCR beta family frequency.

TCRdb re-analysed the reads in MiXCR, keeping a single row per CDR3 protein. Found here are some 590,000 distinct CDR3 sequences, under 45% of them singletons; the top ten hold 48%. This clonotype was sampled from a human donor in good health (CMV status not recorded). Some clones in this sample may be carry-over from other donors' samples. The sequenced sample was cultured PBMCs, obtained from culture after CMV antigen stimulation. V and J are TRBV7-8 and TRBJ1-6; a weak D match, TRBD1 (6 bases). The CDR3 region is CASRRSRTANSPLHF. The CDR3 DNA is TGTGCCAGCAGACGGTCTAGGACAGCCAATTCACCCCTCCACTTT.